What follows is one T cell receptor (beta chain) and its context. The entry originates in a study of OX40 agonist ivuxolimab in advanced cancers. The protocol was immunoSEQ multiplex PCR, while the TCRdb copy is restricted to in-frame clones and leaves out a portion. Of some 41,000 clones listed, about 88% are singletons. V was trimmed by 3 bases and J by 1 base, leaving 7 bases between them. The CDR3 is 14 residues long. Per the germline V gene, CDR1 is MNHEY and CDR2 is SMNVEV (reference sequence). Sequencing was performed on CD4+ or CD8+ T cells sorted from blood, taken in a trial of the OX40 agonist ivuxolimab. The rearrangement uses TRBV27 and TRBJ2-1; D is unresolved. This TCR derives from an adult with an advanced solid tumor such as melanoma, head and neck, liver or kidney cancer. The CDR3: CASSLESSYNEQFF. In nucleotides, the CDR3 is TGTGCCAGCAGTTTGGAGAGTTCCTACAATGAGCAGTTCTTC.